These 2 T cell receptor beta chains were sequenced from one sample in a study of blood T cell repertoires in COVID-19. Sequencing was performed with immunoSEQ multiplex PCR; in TCRdb, only in-frame clones are kept and a portion is missing. This table has a few hundred thousand clones, around 89% appearing once. Material for sequencing was peripheral blood. The receptors originated from a woman aged 60-75 years with COVID-19, enrolled during active disease.

J is TRBJ1-2 and V is TRBV3-1 (or the pseudogene TRBV3-2); D is possibly TRBD1 (6 bases). The CDR3 has 13 residues. CDR1 and CDR2 from the germline V gene are LGHDT and YNNKEL (reference sequence). Trimming cost V 0 bases and J 7 bases, with 9 bases left between them. DNA for the CDR3: TGTGCCAGCAGCCAAGAATCCAGGGGTGGCTACACCTTC. Protein sequence: CASSQESRGGYTF.

The genes are TRBV12-5 and TRBJ1-5; 9 nucleotides agree with TRBD1. This CDR3 comprises 15 residues. Germline CDR1 LGHNT, CDR2 FRNRAP. The J segment lost 6 bases and the V segment lost 1 base, leaving 4 bases of the junction unmatched. The CDR3 sequence is CASGLAGTGSQPQHF. In DNA, the CDR3 is TGTGCTAGTGGTTTGGCCGGGACAGGGTCTCAGCCCCAGCATTTT.